These 31 T cell receptor beta chains came from one sample sequenced in a study of blood T cell repertoires in COVID-19. Profiling relied on immunoSEQ multiplex PCR, and the TCRdb table lists in-frame clones only, not all of them. The sample has 25,000 to 30,000 clones; around four fifths are singletons. Sequencing used peripheral blood. The receptors were gathered from a man aged 70-80 years with acute or convalescent COVID-19.

The chain employs TRBV28 and TRBJ1-5; the match to TRBD1 covers 7 bases. Per the germline V gene, CDR1 is MDHEN and CDR2 is SYDVKM. The CDR3 loop spans 14 amino acids. Trimming removed 6 bases from V and 7 bases from J; junction bases left unmatched: 9. The CDR3 reads CASRLTGQEQPQHF. The CDR3 bases are TGTGCCAGCAGGCTGACAGGGCAGGAGCAGCCCCAGCATTTT.

This clone was seen just once. J is TRBJ2-7 and V is TRBV10-3; D is unresolved. The V gene's germline CDR1 is ENHRY and CDR2 SYGVKD. This CDR3 region has 15 residues. V dropped 3 bases and J dropped 3 bases, with 15 bases sitting between them. The CDR3 sequence is CAISEPSQAVYEQYF. The CDR3 DNA is TGTGCCATCAGTGAACCCTCTCAGGCCGTCTACGAGCAGTACTTC.

This clone showed up just a few times. The V and J genes are TRBV27 and TRBJ2-3; D is unclear. With 0 bases removed from V and 2 bases from J, the gap between germline ends came to 9 bases. The CDR3 spans 15 residues. Germline-derived CDR1 and CDR2 are MNHEY and SMNVEV (reference sequence). CDR3: CASSLSSGTTDTQYF. The DNA of the CDR3 is TGTGCCAGCAGTTTATCCTCAGGAACCACAGATACGCAGTATTTT.

The chain is built from TRBV10-3 and TRBJ2-5; weak D call: TRBD1 (6 bases). The CDR3 loop spans 14 amino acids. CDR1 is ENHRY and CDR2 is SYGVKD in the germline V gene. V lost 8 bases to trimming and J lost 3 bases, with 16 bases between them. The CDR3 protein is CAIARGTSEETQYF. CDR3 bases: TGTGCCATCGCCAGGGGCACCTCGGAAGAGACCCAGTACTTC.

This clone was found once. The chain uses TRBV18 and TRBJ2-1; possibly TRBD2 for D (6 bases). Germline V gene lookup returns CDR1 KGHSH and CDR2 LQKENI. V was pared by 0 bases and J by 1 base, with 13 bases between. This CDR3 is built from 17 residues. CDR3 coding DNA: TGTGCCAGCTCACCACCTTGGGGGGAGAAATCCTACAATGAGCAGTTCTTC. Translating it yields CASSPPWGEKSYNEQFF.

The rearrangement joins TRBV19 to TRBJ2-7; tentatively, D is TRBD2 (6 bases). V shed 1 base and J shed 0 bases, with 7 bases lying between them. The germline V gene has CDR1 LNHDA and CDR2 SQIVND (reference sequence). CDR3 size: 14 residues. The CDR3 DNA reads TGTGCCAGTAGTATAGGCGGGACCTCCTACGAGCAGTACTTC. It is translated as CASSIGGTSYEQYF. Full variable domain (remainder filled in from reference TRBV19 and TRBJ2-7): DGGITQSPKYLFRKEGQNVTLSCEQNLNHDAMYWYRQDPGQGLRLIYYSQIVNDFQKGDIAEGYSVSREKKESFPLTVTSAQKNPTAFYLCASSIGGTSYEQYFGPGTRLTVT.

The chain is built from TRBV3-1 (or the pseudogene TRBV3-2) and TRBJ2-7, with 11 bases matching TRBD2. CDR1 is LGHDT, CDR2 YNNKEL, per germline (reference sequence). The CDR3 totals 14 residues. V shed 5 bases and J 2 bases; nucleotides not matched to a gene: 2. The CDR3 here is CASSWTSGPYEQYF. CDR3 DNA: TGTGCCAGCAGCTGGACTAGCGGGCCCTACGAGCAGTACTTC.

The chain combines TRBV6-6 with TRBJ1-2; a weak D match, TRBD1 (6 bases). Trimming took off 6 bases at V and 12 bases at J, with 20 bases between the two ends. The CDR3 is 13 residues long. The V gene's germline CDR1 is MNHNY and CDR2 SVGAGI (reference sequence). The CDR3 protein is CASRSTGLALDTF. As DNA, the CDR3 is TGTGCCAGCAGGTCGACAGGCCTGGCTTTAGACACCTTC.

The V and J genes are TRBV30 and TRBJ2-2, with 9 bases that match TRBD2. J lost 5 bases, V lost 4 bases, and 5 bases had no gene match. Germline lookup yields CDR1 GTSNPN and CDR2 SVGIG (reference sequence). The CDR3 sequence is 14 residues long. The CDR3 protein is CAWNAGGGTGELFF. CDR3 nucleotides: TGTGCCTGGAACGCGGGAGGGGGAACCGGGGAGCTGTTTTTT.

This chain links TRBV6-1 with TRBJ1-4; D gene unclear. Trimming removed 0 bases at V and 8 bases at J, with 10 bases between. Germline CDR1 and CDR2: MNHNS and SASEGT. CDR3 length equals 14 residues. The CDR3 coding sequence is TGTGCCAGCAGTGAAGCGCGGGGAAACGAAAAACTGTTTTTT. Residues: CASSEARGNEKLFF.

The rearrangement links TRBV2 to TRBJ2-7, with 8 nucleotides matching TRBD1. The germline V gene encodes CDR1 SNHLY and CDR2 FYNNEI. J gave up 6 bases and V 6 bases, and 4 bases lay outside the gene matches. This CDR3 is built from 12 residues. This CDR3 is CASRVTGGEQYF. As DNA, the CDR3 is TGTGCCAGCAGGGTTACAGGGGGCGAGCAGTACTTC.

The chain combines TRBV2 with TRBJ2-5; TRBD1 is a possible D gene (6 bases). CDR3 length equals 13 residues. Between the trimmed V and J ends, which lost 0 bases and 6 bases, there was a span of 8 bases. Germline CDR1 is SNHLY and CDR2 is FYNNEI. CDR3 DNA: TGTGCCAGCAGTGAAGCGGACAGTCAGACCCAGTACTTC. Protein: CASSEADSQTQYF.

V and J are TRBV7-8 and TRBJ1-1; 7 bases are a match to TRBD1. Losses at the gene ends were 3 bases for V and 1 base for J; bases not matched to a gene: 2. The CDR3 loop spans 14 amino acids. Germline V gene data show CDR1 as SGHVS and CDR2 as FQNEAQ. CDR3 sequence: CASSFDRANTEAFF. In DNA form, the CDR3 reads TGTGCCAGCAGCTTTGACAGGGCGAACACTGAAGCTTTCTTT.

This clone was picked up one time. The chain's CDR3 is CSVETGSTDTQYF. The CDR3 coding sequence is TGCAGCGTTGAGACAGGCAGCACAGATACGCAGTATTTT. The V call is TRBV29-1, the J call TRBJ2-3; a possible D gene is TRBD1 (6 bases). V shed 3 bases and J shed 0 bases, with 7 bases lying between them. CDR3 length equals 13 residues. Germline assignment: CDR1 SQVTM and CDR2 ANQGSEA.

The DNA of the CDR3 is TGCGCCAGCAGCCCTGGGGCTAGCGAGCCTGCGAACACCGGGGAGCTGTTTTTT. Amino acid sequence: CASSPGASEPANTGELFF. The rearrangement uses TRBV4-3 and TRBJ2-2; the D gene is possibly TRBD2 (6 bases). In germline, CDR1 is LGHNA, CDR2 YSLEER. The CDR3 is made up of 18 amino acids. V was clipped by 4 bases and J by 0 bases, with 18 bases between them.

V is TRBV6-4 and J is TRBJ1-2; perhaps TRBD1 as D (6 bases). Trimming took off 2 bases at V and 7 bases at J, with 17 bases between the two ends. The CDR3 covers 15 residues. Looked up from germline, CDR1 is MRHNA and CDR2 is SNTAGT. The CDR3 bases are TGTGCCAGCAGTGACGGGGGGGCTTCGCCCCTTGGCTACACCTTC. The encoded protein is CASSDGGASPLGYTF.

This clone turned up a few times. This chain connects TRBV9 to TRBJ2-3; 13 bases line up with TRBD2. The CDR3 consists of 16 residues. Germline assignment: CDR1 SGDLS and CDR2 YYNGEE. V shed 4 bases and J 4 bases; nucleotides not matched to a gene: 6. CDR3 nucleotides: TGTGCCAGCAGCCTCCGACTAGCGGGGGGCCCAGATACGCAGTATTTT. It yields the protein CASSLRLAGGPDTQYF.

This clone has a handful of counts. The chain combines TRBV6-5 with TRBJ1-1, with a tentative D call TRBD1 (5 bases). V lost 0 bases to trimming and J lost 3 bases, with 11 bases between them. CDR1 is MNHEY and CDR2 is SVGAGI in the germline V gene. The CDR3 runs to 15 residues. CDR3 sequence reads: CASSYSSGGYTEAFF. Written as DNA, the CDR3 is TGTGCCAGCAGTTACTCATCGGGGGGTTACACTGAAGCTTTCTTT.

This clone was picked up one time. V is TRBV7-9 and J is TRBJ1-4; unclear D gene. This CDR3 has 16 residues. V gave up 4 bases and J gave up 8 bases, with 20 bases separating them. Germline CDR1 reads SEHNR; CDR2 reads FQNEAQ (reference sequence). CDR3: CASSSHQSRGSEKLFF. CDR3 coding DNA: TGTGCCAGCAGCTCGCACCAGTCCAGAGGGTCCGAAAAACTGTTTTTT.

This clone has just a few counts. The V gene is TRBV12-3 or TRBV12-4, the J gene TRBJ1-2; possibly TRBD1 for D (6 bases). V gave up 5 bases and J gave up 2 bases, with 9 bases separating them. The CDR3 spans 13 residues. CDR3 sequence reads: CASSLGQNYGYTF. The CDR3 region has the DNA TGTGCCAGCAGTCTCGGACAGAACTATGGCTACACCTTC.

The chain has TRBV11-3 and TRBJ2-5, with TRBD2 as a possible D gene (5 bases). Germline CDR1 SGHNT, CDR2 YENEEA. V was cut by 5 bases and J by 4 bases, with 11 bases left in between. The CDR3 has 13 amino acids. The CDR3 reads CASSGLRGETQYF. For the CDR3, the DNA is TGTGCCAGCAGCGGACTTCGGGGAGAGACCCAGTACTTC.

J is TRBJ1-5 and V is TRBV15; D not certain. Trimming shortened V by 4 bases and J by 0 bases, and 4 bases separated the two germline ends. Germline V gives CDR1 LNHNV, CDR2 YYDKDF (reference sequence). The CDR3 spans 13 residues. In DNA form, the CDR3 reads TGTGCCACCAGCATCAATAGCAATCAGCCCCAGCATTTT. Translating gives CATSINSNQPQHF.

The gene calls are TRBV29-1 and TRBJ1-1, with 7 bases matching TRBD1. The CDR3 contains 12 residues. The germline gives CDR1 SQVTM, CDR2 ANQGSEA. CDR3 bases: TGCAGTGGCGGACAGGTCGGCACTGAAGCTTTCTTT. Its translation is CSGGQVGTEAFF.

The rearrangement uses TRBV7-2 and TRBJ1-2; perhaps TRBD1 as D (6 bases). Trimming shortened V by 4 bases and J by 6 bases, and 9 bases separated the two germline ends. CDR1 and CDR2 (germline): SGHTA, FQGNSA. CDR3 size: 12 residues. In DNA form, the CDR3 reads TGTGCCAGCAGCTCCACAGGGAATGGCTACACCTTC. Its protein product is CASSSTGNGYTF.

This clone was found once. The gene calls are TRBV5-4 and TRBJ1-1; D ambiguous. The ends were cut back, 0 bases at V and 4 bases at J, with 13 bases in the middle. The CDR3 is 15 residues long. CDR1 and CDR2 (germline): SGHNT, YYREEE (reference sequence). This CDR3 reads CASSLVSGRGTEAFF. DNA of the CDR3: TGTGCCAGCAGCTTGGTTTCGGGCCGGGGCACTGAAGCTTTCTTT. Full variable domain (remainder filled in from reference TRBV5-4 and TRBJ1-1): ETGVTQSPTHLIKTRGQQVTLRCSSQSGHNTVSWYQQALGQGPQFIFQYYREEENGRGNFPPRFSGLQFPNYSSELNVNALELDDSALYLCASSLVSGRGTEAFFGQGTRLTVV.

The rearrangement uses TRBV6-1 and TRBJ2-1; 9 bases fit TRBD2. Germline assignment: CDR1 MNHNS and CDR2 SASEGT. This CDR3 has 18 amino acids. V dropped 0 bases and J dropped 7; count of bases not matched to a gene: 13. In DNA, the CDR3 is TGTGCCAGCAGTGAAGCGCTTGTAGTAGCGGGGGCCAGGAATGAGCAGTTCTTC. Translated, it gives CASSEALVVAGARNEQFF.

The rearrangement uses TRBV5-1 and TRBJ2-3; 8 bases map to TRBD1. The CDR3 contains 15 residues. After removal of 4 bases from V and 5 bases from J, the junction contained 9 bases not matched to a gene. Germline V lookup: CDR1 SGHRS, CDR2 YFSETQ. CDR3 in DNA: TGCGCCAGCAGCCTCCTCGGACAGGGAAAAGATACGCAGTATTTT. The encoded protein is CASSLLGQGKDTQYF.

The V gene is TRBV2, the J gene TRBJ2-2; tentative D call: TRBD1 (6 bases). Germline values: CDR1 SNHLY, CDR2 FYNNEI. This CDR3 is built from 14 residues. Trimming took 7 bases from V and 7 from J, leaving 16 bases between them. The CDR3 coding sequence is TGTGCCAGCAATATACAGGGTCTTGTCGGGGAGCTGTTTTTT. Its protein is CASNIQGLVGELFF.

This chain uses TRBV30 with TRBJ2-5; weak D call: TRBD1 (6 bases). Germline V gene lookup returns CDR1 GTSNPN and CDR2 SVGIG (reference sequence). There are 14 residues in the CDR3. The V and J ends lost 0 bases and 3 bases respectively, with 11 bases between them. CDR3 coding DNA: TGTGCCTGGAGTGTTCAGGGGATGGAAGAGACCCAGTACTTC. Protein sequence: CAWSVQGMEETQYF. Full variable domain (remainder filled in from reference TRBV30 and TRBJ2-5): SQTIHQWPATLVQPVGSPLSLECTVEGTSNPNLYWYRQAAGRGLQLLFYSVGIGQISSEVPQNLSASRPQDRQFILSSKKLLLSDSGFYLCAWSVQGMEETQYFGPGTRLLVL.

J is TRBJ1-2 and V is TRBV2; 9 nucleotides line up with TRBD1. Trimming removed 0 bases from V and 4 bases from J; junction bases left unmatched: 3. The CDR3 has 15 residues. From germline, CDR1 is SNHLY and CDR2 FYNNEI. The DNA of the CDR3 is TGTGCCAGCAGTGAAGCGCCGACAGGGGGCTATGGCTACACCTTC. Its translation: CASSEAPTGGYGYTF.

This chain uses TRBV5-1 with TRBJ1-2; 7 bases line up with TRBD1. This CDR3 spans 15 amino acids. Germline CDR1 SGHRS, CDR2 YFSETQ. Trimming removed 3 bases from V and 6 bases from J; junction bases left unmatched: 11. CDR3 protein: CASSYESSTGNGYTF. Written as DNA, the CDR3 is TGCGCCAGCAGCTACGAATCGTCGACAGGGAATGGCTACACCTTC. The variable domain in full, with the rest retrieved from reference TRBV5-1 and TRBJ1-2, is KAGVTQTPRYLIKTRGQQVTLSCSPISGHRSVSWYQQTPGQGLQFLFEYFSETQRNKGNFPGRFSGRQFSNSRSEMNVSTLELGDSALYLCASSYESSTGNGYTFGSGTRLTVV.